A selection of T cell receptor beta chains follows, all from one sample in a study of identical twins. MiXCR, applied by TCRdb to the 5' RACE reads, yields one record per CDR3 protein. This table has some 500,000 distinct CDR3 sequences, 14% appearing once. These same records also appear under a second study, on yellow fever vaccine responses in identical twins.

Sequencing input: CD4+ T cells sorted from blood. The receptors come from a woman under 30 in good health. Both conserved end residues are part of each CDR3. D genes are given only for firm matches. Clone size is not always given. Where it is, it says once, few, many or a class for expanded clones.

CDR3: CASKELAGGYETQYF; DNA: TGTGCCAGCAAGGAGCTAGCGGGAGGTTACGAGACCCAGTACTTC; V: TRBV2; size: NA; D: TRBD2; J: TRBJ2-5
CDR3: CASSYSNISPEAFF; DNA: TGTGCCAGCAGTTACTCGAATATCTCACCAGAAGCTTTCTTT; V: TRBV6-5; size: few; D: NA; J: TRBJ1-1
CDR3: CASSSSPNGGPDTGELFF; DNA: TGCGCCAGCAGCTCCTCCCCTAATGGGGGGCCGGACACCGGGGAGCTGTTTTTT; V: TRBV5-1; size: NA; D: NA; J: TRBJ2-2
CDR3: CSARAHTGDEAFF; DNA: TGCAGTGCTAGAGCCCATACAGGGGATGAAGCTTTCTTT; V: TRBV20-1; size: NA; D: TRBD1; J: TRBJ1-1
CDR3: CASRTPGGNLNTIYF; DNA: TGTGCCAGCAGAACCCCAGGGGGGAATCTCAACACCATATATTTT; V: TRBV6-1; size: many; D: TRBD1; J: TRBJ1-3
CDR3: CASSTGSANYGYTF; DNA: TGTGCCAGCTCCACAGGATCAGCTAACTATGGCTACACCTTC; V: TRBV18; size: NA; D: NA; J: TRBJ1-2
CDR3: CAITEPGGTDTQYF; DNA: TGTGCCATCACCGAGCCGGGGGGAACAGATACGCAGTATTTT; V: TRBV10-3; size: many; D: TRBD2; J: TRBJ2-3
CDR3: CASSQDLGSSGANVLTF; DNA: TGCGCCAGCAGCCAAGATCTCGGGAGCTCTGGGGCCAACGTCCTGACTTTC; V: TRBV4-3; size: few; D: NA; J: TRBJ2-6
CDR3: CASSGTSGGTQYF; DNA: TGTGCCAGCAGCGGGACTAGCGGAGGGACCCAGTACTTC; V: TRBV7-2; size: NA; D: TRBD2; J: TRBJ2-5
CDR3: CASSLDPGGQPQHF; DNA: TGCGCCAGCAGCTTGGATCCGGGAGGACAGCCCCAGCATTTT; V: TRBV5-1; size: NA; D: NA; J: TRBJ1-5
CDR3: CSASRAGGLQETQYF; DNA: TGCAGTGCTAGCCGTGCGGGGGGACTACAAGAGACCCAGTACTTC; V: TRBV20-1; size: NA; D: TRBD2; J: TRBJ2-5
CDR3: CSVGQNWDTQYF; DNA: TGCAGCGTTGGCCAGAACTGGGATACGCAGTATTTT; V: TRBV29-1; size: many; D: NA; J: TRBJ2-3
CDR3: CNGLAGNNEQFF; DNA: TGCAACGGGCTAGCGGGGAACAATGAGCAGTTCTTC; V: TRBV20-1; size: few; D: TRBD2; J: TRBJ2-1
CDR3: CASTPRDLTSTDTQYF; DNA: TGTGCCAGTACCCCGCGGGACTTGACTAGCACAGATACGCAGTATTTT; V: TRBV19; size: NA; D: NA; J: TRBJ2-3
CDR3: CSASVGTSGGRYQETQYF; DNA: TGCAGTGCGAGCGTTGGGACTAGCGGGGGAAGGTACCAAGAGACCCAGTACTTC; V: TRBV20-1; size: NA; D: TRBD2; J: TRBJ2-5
CDR3: CASSRSGEYEQYF; DNA: TGTGCCAGCAGTCGGAGCGGAGAGTACGAGCAGTACTTC; V: TRBV6-2/TRBV6-3; size: NA; D: NA; J: TRBJ2-7
CDR3: CASSVQLAGSETQYF; DNA: TGTGCCAGCAGCGTCCAACTAGCGGGAAGTGAGACCCAGTACTTC; V: TRBV9; size: NA; D: TRBD2; J: TRBJ2-5
CDR3: CASSPTGGYQPQHF; DNA: TGTGCCAGCAGTCCAACGGGCGGCTATCAGCCCCAGCATTTT; V: TRBV28; size: NA; D: NA; J: TRBJ1-5
CDR3: CASSYLRQGYLTDTQYF; DNA: TGTGCCAGCAGTTACCTCAGACAGGGGTATCTCACAGATACGCAGTATTTT; V: TRBV6-2/TRBV6-3; size: NA; D: TRBD1; J: TRBJ2-3
CDR3: CASSQPGPGEQYF; DNA: TGTGCCAGCAGCCAACCCGGGCCTGGCGAGCAGTACTTC; V: TRBV3-1; size: few; D: NA; J: TRBJ2-7
CDR3: CASQPGLDRTQETQYF; DNA: TGTGCCAGCCAACCTGGTCTCGACAGAACCCAAGAGACCCAGTACTTC; V: TRBV12-3/TRBV12-4; size: few; D: NA; J: TRBJ2-5
CDR3: CSVSIGPSQPQHF; DNA: TGCAGCGTTTCAATTGGACCGAGTCAGCCCCAGCATTTT; V: TRBV29-1; size: NA; D: NA; J: TRBJ1-5
CDR3: CASSLTLHGTEAFF; DNA: TGTGCCAGCAGCCTTACCCTACACGGGACTGAAGCTTTCTTT; V: TRBV5-8; size: many; D: NA; J: TRBJ1-1
CDR3: CASSLGFSPGETQYF; DNA: TGTGCCAGCAGCTTAGGGTTCTCACCGGGAGAGACCCAGTACTTC; V: TRBV7-2; size: many; D: NA; J: TRBJ2-5
CDR3: CASSPRLKQLRSAEKLFF; DNA: TGTGCCAGCAGTCCGAGGCTTAAACAGCTCCGTTCCGCTGAAAAACTGTTTTTT; V: TRBV28; size: few; D: NA; J: TRBJ1-4
CDR3: CASSKFSSGPYNEQFF; DNA: TGTGCCAGCAGCAAGTTTTCTAGCGGGCCTTACAATGAGCAGTTCTTC; V: TRBV7-3; size: few; D: TRBD2; J: TRBJ2-1
CDR3: CSAEDRANTEAFF; DNA: TGCAGTGCGGAAGACAGGGCGAACACTGAAGCTTTCTTT; V: TRBV20-1; size: NA; D: TRBD1; J: TRBJ1-1
CDR3: CASSSLAGDQETQYF; DNA: TGCGCCAGCAGCAGTTTAGCGGGGGACCAAGAGACCCAGTACTTC; V: TRBV5-1; size: few; D: TRBD2; J: TRBJ2-5
CDR3: CASSLRDTNTGELFF; DNA: TGTGCCAGCAGTTTAAGGGACACAAACACCGGGGAGCTGTTTTTT; V: TRBV12-3/TRBV12-4; size: many; D: NA; J: TRBJ2-2
CDR3: CASSRSNSYNEQFF; DNA: TGTGCCAGCAGCAGGTCGAACTCCTACAATGAGCAGTTCTTC; V: TRBV14; size: NA; D: NA; J: TRBJ2-1
CDR3: CASSRGAGTGFGGQYF; DNA: TGTGCCAGCAGTCGAGGGGCCGGGACAGGGTTCGGGGGCCAGTACTTC; V: TRBV27; size: few; D: TRBD1; J: TRBJ2-5
CDR3: CASSPALGGRYNEQFF; DNA: TGTGCCAGCAGCCCGGCCTTAGGCGGGCGATACAATGAGCAGTTCTTC; V: TRBV14; size: NA; D: NA; J: TRBJ2-1
CDR3: CARTRTGTTSYNEQFF; DNA: TGTGCCAGAACCCGGACCGGGACAACTTCCTACAATGAGCAGTTCTTC; V: TRBV19; size: NA; D: NA; J: TRBJ2-1
CDR3: CSSSRRDIYSADTQYF; DNA: TGTTCCAGCAGCCGCCGGGACATATACTCCGCAGATACGCAGTATTTT; V: TRBV7-9; size: few; D: NA; J: TRBJ2-3
CDR3: CASSLEGQGSNIQYF; DNA: TGCGCCAGCAGCTTGGAGGGACAGGGGTCCAACATTCAGTACTTC; V: TRBV5-1; size: many; D: TRBD1; J: TRBJ2-4
CDR3: CASSQPWGGRAYNEQFF; DNA: TGTGCCAGCAGTCAACCCTGGGGGGGCCGGGCCTACAATGAGCAGTTCTTC; V: TRBV7-2; size: NA; D: NA; J: TRBJ2-1
CDR3: CASSLFRTGASRGELFF; DNA: TGTGCCAGCAGCTTATTCAGGACAGGGGCATCCCGGGGGGAGCTGTTTTTT; V: TRBV7-2; size: NA; D: TRBD1; J: TRBJ2-2
CDR3: CASSPRTAGQETQYF; DNA: TGTGCCAGCAGCCCACGGACAGCTGGCCAAGAGACCCAGTACTTC; V: TRBV12-3/TRBV12-4; size: few; D: NA; J: TRBJ2-5
CDR3: CASRLTGKGNTIYF; DNA: TGTGCCAGCAGACTCACAGGGAAAGGAAACACCATATATTTT; V: TRBV6-1; size: NA; D: NA; J: TRBJ1-3
CDR3: CASSLDRGPGDEQFF; DNA: TGTGCCAGCAGCTTGGATAGGGGGCCGGGGGATGAGCAGTTCTTC; V: TRBV5-4; size: NA; D: NA; J: TRBJ2-1
CDR3: CASRPGRPNSPLHF; DNA: TGTGCCAGCCGTCCAGGCAGGCCCAATTCACCCCTCCACTTT; V: TRBV27; size: many; D: NA; J: TRBJ1-6
CDR3: CSAIRQTDTQYF; DNA: TGCAGTGCTATTAGACAGACAGATACGCAGTATTTT; V: TRBV20-1; size: NA; D: NA; J: TRBJ2-3